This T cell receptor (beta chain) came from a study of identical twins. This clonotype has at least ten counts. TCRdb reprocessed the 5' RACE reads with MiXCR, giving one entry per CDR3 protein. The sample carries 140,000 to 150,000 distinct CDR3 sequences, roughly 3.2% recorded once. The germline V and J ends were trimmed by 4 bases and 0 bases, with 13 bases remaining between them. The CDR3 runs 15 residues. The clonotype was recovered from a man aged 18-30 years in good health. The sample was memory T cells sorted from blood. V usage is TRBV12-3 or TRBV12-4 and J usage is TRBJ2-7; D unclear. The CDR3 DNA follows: TGTGCCAGCAGTTCTCGGGTTCGGAGCTCCTACGAGCAGTACTTC. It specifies CASSSRVRSSYEQYF.